This entry describes one T cell receptor beta chain. This sample is drawn from a study of blood T cell repertoires in COVID-19. Study at large: There were acute and convalescent COVID-19 samples, and they came from the United States, Italy and Spain.

Authors' methods: It was from reference gene primer amplification that nucleated cell counts were estimated. Sequenced by immunoSEQ multiplex PCR; TCRdb stores in-frame clones only, minus some. Clone size and the V and J calls come from that table; the DNA yielded D and trimming. The sample comprises hundreds of thousands of clones, around 88% of which are singletons, and approximately 7.2% rests with the top ten. Trimming shortened V by 2 bases and J by 5 bases, and 13 bases separated the two germline ends. Germline V CDR1 and CDR2: SGHVS, FQNEAQ. CDR3 length equals 15 residues. Sequenced input: peripheral blood. This sequence joins TRBV7-8 and TRBJ1-5; D ambiguous. The sequence came from a woman between 25 and 40 years old who had recovered from COVID-19. CDR3 sequence (DNA): TGTGCCAGCAGCTTAAATTTCTGGGAGGATCAGCCCCAGCATTTT. It translates to CASSLNFWEDQPQHF. Full variable domain (remainder filled in from reference TRBV7-8 and TRBJ1-5): GAGVSQSPRYKVAKRGQDVALRCDPISGHVSLFWYQQALGQGPEFLTYFQNEAQLDKSGLPSDRFFAERPEGSVSTLKIQRTQQEDSAVYLCASSLNFWEDQPQHFGDGTRLSIL.